This T cell receptor beta chain was identified in a study of early T cells in non-severe SARS-CoV-2 infection. Study as a whole: Chains from this unsorted whole-blood bulk RNA could not be paired.

Many counts were recorded for this clonotype. TCRdb re-derived calls from the 5' RACE reads in MiXCR, one entry per CDR3 protein. There are around 30,000 distinct CDR3 sequences in the sample; approximately 5.6% occur only once, and almost 25% lies in the top ten. This receptor was obtained from an adult who was a healthcare worker with PCR-confirmed SARS-CoV-2 infection or an uninfected control (not recorded which). The source material was whole blood.

The CDR3 DNA is TGTGCCAGCAGCTTAGAACAGAGACATACGCAGTATTTT. Amino acid sequence: CASSLEQRHTQYF. The gene calls are TRBV7-6 and TRBJ2-3; no reliable D call. Per germline, CDR1 SGHVS and CDR2 FNYEAQ. This CDR3 spans 13 amino acids. Trimming took 1 base from V and 7 from J, leaving 9 bases between them.